These T cell receptor beta chains were read from a single sample in a study of T-cell memory formation after mild COVID-19. MiXCR was run by TCRdb on the 5' RACE reads, yielding one entry per CDR3 protein. Of around 29,000 distinct CDR3 sequences listed, 15% to 20% are singletons. Sequencing was done on a sample of PBMCs or a T cell subset sorted from them (not recorded which). These receptors all come from an adult who had mild COVID-19 (a few samples of this study predate the infection). Cell type and time point are not known. Both conserved end residues are part of each CDR3. A D gene is named only where the DNA matches it firmly. The listing skips clone size in some rows; elsewhere it reads once, few, many or a size class.

V gene: TRBV5-5; D gene: TRBD1; clone size: many; J gene: TRBJ2-7; CDR3 protein: CASSLGGTGLYEQYF; CDR3 DNA: TGTGCCAGCAGCTTGGGTGGGACAGGCCTTTACGAGCAGTACTTC
V gene: TRBV5-1; D gene: -; clone size: few; J gene: TRBJ1-2; CDR3 protein: CASSPSRGSNYGYTF; CDR3 DNA: TGCGCCAGCAGCCCCAGCCGGGGCTCAAACTATGGCTACACCTTC
V gene: TRBV7-2; D gene: TRBD1; clone size: many; J gene: TRBJ2-7; CDR3 protein: CASSWLDRYEQYF; CDR3 DNA: TGTGCCAGCAGCTGGCTGGACAGGTACGAGCAGTACTTC
V gene: TRBV4-3; D gene: -; clone size: many; J gene: TRBJ2-6; CDR3 protein: CASSQELEINVLTF; CDR3 DNA: TGCGCCAGCAGCCAAGAGTTGGAAATTAACGTCCTGACTTTC
V gene: TRBV12-3/TRBV12-4; D gene: -; clone size: few; J gene: TRBJ1-5; CDR3 protein: CASSLSIGGKSNQPQHF; CDR3 DNA: TGTGCCAGCAGTTTATCAATCGGAGGGAAAAGCAATCAGCCCCAGCATTTT
V gene: TRBV9; D gene: -; clone size: -; J gene: TRBJ1-1; CDR3 protein: CASSVGSSGRGAFF; CDR3 DNA: TGTGCCAGCAGCGTAGGATCATCGGGCAGGGGAGCTTTCTTT
V gene: TRBV4-1; D gene: TRBD1; clone size: few; J gene: TRBJ1-5; CDR3 protein: CASSHVSGQGNQPQHF; CDR3 DNA: TGCGCCAGCAGCCACGTTTCAGGACAGGGGAATCAGCCCCAGCATTTT
V gene: TRBV7-2; D gene: TRBD2; clone size: many; J gene: TRBJ2-1; CDR3 protein: CASSPRLAGGLEGEQFF; CDR3 DNA: TGTGCCAGCAGCCCGCGACTAGCGGGAGGCCTGGAGGGTGAGCAGTTCTTC
V gene: TRBV3-1; D gene: TRBD2; clone size: -; J gene: TRBJ2-1; CDR3 protein: CASSQSGGARNEQFF; CDR3 DNA: TGTGCCAGCAGCCAAAGCGGGGGGGCCAGGAATGAGCAGTTCTTC
V gene: TRBV5-1; D gene: TRBD1; clone size: many; J gene: TRBJ1-6; CDR3 protein: CASSISGQGTNSPLHF; CDR3 DNA: TGCGCCAGCAGCATATCCGGACAGGGAACTAATTCACCCCTCCACTTT
V gene: TRBV29-1; D gene: -; clone size: many; J gene: TRBJ1-5; CDR3 protein: CSVSAGNQPQHF; CDR3 DNA: TGCAGCGTCTCCGCCGGCAATCAGCCCCAGCATTTT
V gene: TRBV6-5; D gene: -; clone size: -; J gene: TRBJ1-2; CDR3 protein: CASSTRGVRAAYGYTF; CDR3 DNA: TGTGCCAGCAGTACCCGTGGGGTGAGGGCGGCCTATGGCTACACCTTC
V gene: TRBV4-1; D gene: -; clone size: many; J gene: TRBJ2-1; CDR3 protein: CASSQGAWRSSYNEQFF; CDR3 DNA: TGCGCCAGCAGCCAAGGGGCATGGCGGAGCTCCTACAATGAGCAGTTCTTC
V gene: TRBV20-1; D gene: -; clone size: many; J gene: TRBJ1-4; CDR3 protein: CSARDLNEKLFF; CDR3 DNA: TGCAGTGCCAGAGACTTAAACGAAAAACTGTTTTTT
V gene: TRBV7-9; D gene: -; clone size: many; J gene: TRBJ1-1; CDR3 protein: CASSSGGEGATTEAFF; CDR3 DNA: TGTGCCAGCAGCTCCGGGGGGGAGGGCGCGACCACTGAAGCTTTCTTT
V gene: TRBV9; D gene: -; clone size: many; J gene: TRBJ1-2; CDR3 protein: CASAVGGGNYGYTF; CDR3 DNA: TGTGCCAGCGCCGTCGGGGGAGGAAACTATGGCTACACCTTC
V gene: TRBV11-1; D gene: TRBD1; clone size: many; J gene: TRBJ2-3; CDR3 protein: CASSLVTTGADTQYF; CDR3 DNA: TGTGCCAGCAGCTTAGTTACGACAGGGGCAGATACGCAGTATTTT
V gene: TRBV3-1; D gene: -; clone size: many; J gene: TRBJ2-1; CDR3 protein: CASSLWGGQYEQFF; CDR3 DNA: TGTGCCAGCAGCCTTTGGGGGGGCCAATATGAGCAGTTCTTC
V gene: TRBV18; D gene: TRBD1; clone size: many; J gene: TRBJ2-7; CDR3 protein: CASSLQQGAEQYF; CDR3 DNA: TGTGCCAGCTCACTCCAACAGGGGGCCGAGCAGTACTTC
V gene: TRBV5-1; D gene: TRBD1; clone size: many; J gene: TRBJ2-7; CDR3 protein: CASSLDGTGFSYEQYF; CDR3 DNA: TGCGCCAGCAGCTTGGACGGGACAGGCTTCTCCTACGAGCAGTACTTC
V gene: TRBV5-1; D gene: TRBD1; clone size: many; J gene: TRBJ2-3; CDR3 protein: CASRSQPGGEDTQYF; CDR3 DNA: TGCGCCAGCAGAAGTCAGCCAGGGGGAGAGGATACGCAGTATTTT
V gene: TRBV12-3/TRBV12-4; D gene: TRBD1; clone size: many; J gene: TRBJ2-7; CDR3 protein: CASSLVRDRKYF; CDR3 DNA: TGTGCCAGCAGTTTAGTAAGGGACAGAAAGTACTTC
V gene: TRBV18; D gene: -; clone size: many; J gene: TRBJ2-3; CDR3 protein: CASSPPTTDTQYF; CDR3 DNA: TGTGCCAGCTCACCCCCTACCACAGATACGCAGTATTTT
V gene: TRBV4-3; D gene: -; clone size: many; J gene: TRBJ1-1; CDR3 protein: CASRLGRTNTEAFF; CDR3 DNA: TGCGCCAGCAGGCTGGGACGGACGAACACTGAAGCTTTCTTT
V gene: TRBV27; D gene: TRBD2; clone size: -; J gene: TRBJ2-1; CDR3 protein: CASSYSSSGGQFF; CDR3 DNA: TGTGCCAGCAGTTACTCCTCTAGCGGGGGTCAGTTCTTC
V gene: TRBV28; D gene: TRBD1; clone size: many; J gene: TRBJ1-1; CDR3 protein: CASRDGQGLVIEAFF; CDR3 DNA: TGTGCCAGCAGGGATGGACAGGGCTTGGTGATTGAAGCTTTCTTT
V gene: TRBV5-1; D gene: -; clone size: many; J gene: TRBJ2-5; CDR3 protein: CASSLELSGTQYF; CDR3 DNA: TGCGCCAGCAGCTTGGAACTATCTGGGACCCAGTACTTC
V gene: TRBV20-1; D gene: TRBD2; clone size: many; J gene: TRBJ2-1; CDR3 protein: CSVGLGNNEQFF; CDR3 DNA: TGCAGTGTGGGACTAGGTAACAATGAGCAGTTCTTC
V gene: TRBV27; D gene: TRBD1; clone size: once; J gene: TRBJ1-6; CDR3 protein: CASRPQTGSISPLHF; CDR3 DNA: TGTGCCAGCAGACCACAGACAGGGTCAATATCACCCCTCCACTTT
V gene: TRBV5-1; D gene: TRBD1; clone size: -; J gene: TRBJ1-1; CDR3 protein: CASSLAGQGSTEAFF; CDR3 DNA: TGCGCCAGCAGCTTGGCCGGACAGGGGAGCACTGAAGCTTTCTTT
V gene: TRBV11-2; D gene: TRBD2; clone size: many; J gene: TRBJ2-1; CDR3 protein: CASSRLAGEGNEQFF; CDR3 DNA: TGTGCCAGCAGCAGACTAGCGGGAGAGGGCAATGAGCAGTTCTTC
V gene: TRBV7-2; D gene: -; clone size: few; J gene: TRBJ1-1; CDR3 protein: CASSRGVNTEAFF; CDR3 DNA: TGTGCCAGCAGCCGGGGAGTGAACACTGAAGCTTTCTTT
V gene: TRBV5-6; D gene: -; clone size: many; J gene: TRBJ2-1; CDR3 protein: CASSGRGEQFF; CDR3 DNA: TGTGCCAGCAGTGGGCGGGGTGAGCAGTTCTTC
V gene: TRBV4-3; D gene: TRBD2; clone size: many; J gene: TRBJ2-3; CDR3 protein: CASSRGTSGRADTQYF; CDR3 DNA: TGCGCCAGCAGCCGAGGGACTAGCGGGAGAGCTGATACGCAGTATTTT